Only one count was recorded for the clone carrying this T cell receptor (beta chain). The target antigen is unknown. This sample was taken from a study of CD4 T cells in relation to SARS-CoV-2 and coronaviruses. This CDR3 spans 14 amino acids. Germline lookup yields CDR1 SGHTA and CDR2 FQGNSA. V was clipped by 3 bases and J by 6 bases; unmatched bases: 7. Repertoires were generated with immunoSEQ multiplex PCR, while TCRdb's copy carries only in-frame clones and drops some. The sample consists of approximately 20,000 clones, around 68% of them appearing once. Unexposed donor CD4+ T cells date from about 2010-2019, before the COVID-19 pandemic. Isolation of CD4+ T cells took place after approximately 11 days in culture. Cultures held two million PBMCs per well with approximately 10 IU/ml IL-2. Broader study findings: No donor gave both pre-pandemic and post-infection samples. No crossreactivity against non-spike viral proteins was tested here.

The sample was CD4+ T cells from PBMCs, cultured in vitro. This receptor was obtained from a human donor in good health. The chain combines TRBV7-2 with TRBJ1-1; 7 bases are shared with TRBD1. In DNA form, the CDR3 reads TGTGCCAGCAGCTTTAGCTTAAGGGGGCCTGAAGCTTTCTTT. Translation: CASSFSLRGPEAFF.